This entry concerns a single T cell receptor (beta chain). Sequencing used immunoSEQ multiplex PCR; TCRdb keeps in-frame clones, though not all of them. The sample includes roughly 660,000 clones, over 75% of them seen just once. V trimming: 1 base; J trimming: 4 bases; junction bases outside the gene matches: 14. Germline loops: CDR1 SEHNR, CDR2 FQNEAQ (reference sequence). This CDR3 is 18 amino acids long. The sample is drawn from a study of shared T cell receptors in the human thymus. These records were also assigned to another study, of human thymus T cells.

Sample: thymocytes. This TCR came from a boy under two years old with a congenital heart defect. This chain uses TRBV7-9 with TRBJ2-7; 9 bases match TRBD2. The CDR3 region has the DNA TGTGCCAGCAGCTTAGGGGGCGGGAGGGCCCTCCCTCTATACGAGCAGTACTTC. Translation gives CASSLGGGRALPLYEQYF.